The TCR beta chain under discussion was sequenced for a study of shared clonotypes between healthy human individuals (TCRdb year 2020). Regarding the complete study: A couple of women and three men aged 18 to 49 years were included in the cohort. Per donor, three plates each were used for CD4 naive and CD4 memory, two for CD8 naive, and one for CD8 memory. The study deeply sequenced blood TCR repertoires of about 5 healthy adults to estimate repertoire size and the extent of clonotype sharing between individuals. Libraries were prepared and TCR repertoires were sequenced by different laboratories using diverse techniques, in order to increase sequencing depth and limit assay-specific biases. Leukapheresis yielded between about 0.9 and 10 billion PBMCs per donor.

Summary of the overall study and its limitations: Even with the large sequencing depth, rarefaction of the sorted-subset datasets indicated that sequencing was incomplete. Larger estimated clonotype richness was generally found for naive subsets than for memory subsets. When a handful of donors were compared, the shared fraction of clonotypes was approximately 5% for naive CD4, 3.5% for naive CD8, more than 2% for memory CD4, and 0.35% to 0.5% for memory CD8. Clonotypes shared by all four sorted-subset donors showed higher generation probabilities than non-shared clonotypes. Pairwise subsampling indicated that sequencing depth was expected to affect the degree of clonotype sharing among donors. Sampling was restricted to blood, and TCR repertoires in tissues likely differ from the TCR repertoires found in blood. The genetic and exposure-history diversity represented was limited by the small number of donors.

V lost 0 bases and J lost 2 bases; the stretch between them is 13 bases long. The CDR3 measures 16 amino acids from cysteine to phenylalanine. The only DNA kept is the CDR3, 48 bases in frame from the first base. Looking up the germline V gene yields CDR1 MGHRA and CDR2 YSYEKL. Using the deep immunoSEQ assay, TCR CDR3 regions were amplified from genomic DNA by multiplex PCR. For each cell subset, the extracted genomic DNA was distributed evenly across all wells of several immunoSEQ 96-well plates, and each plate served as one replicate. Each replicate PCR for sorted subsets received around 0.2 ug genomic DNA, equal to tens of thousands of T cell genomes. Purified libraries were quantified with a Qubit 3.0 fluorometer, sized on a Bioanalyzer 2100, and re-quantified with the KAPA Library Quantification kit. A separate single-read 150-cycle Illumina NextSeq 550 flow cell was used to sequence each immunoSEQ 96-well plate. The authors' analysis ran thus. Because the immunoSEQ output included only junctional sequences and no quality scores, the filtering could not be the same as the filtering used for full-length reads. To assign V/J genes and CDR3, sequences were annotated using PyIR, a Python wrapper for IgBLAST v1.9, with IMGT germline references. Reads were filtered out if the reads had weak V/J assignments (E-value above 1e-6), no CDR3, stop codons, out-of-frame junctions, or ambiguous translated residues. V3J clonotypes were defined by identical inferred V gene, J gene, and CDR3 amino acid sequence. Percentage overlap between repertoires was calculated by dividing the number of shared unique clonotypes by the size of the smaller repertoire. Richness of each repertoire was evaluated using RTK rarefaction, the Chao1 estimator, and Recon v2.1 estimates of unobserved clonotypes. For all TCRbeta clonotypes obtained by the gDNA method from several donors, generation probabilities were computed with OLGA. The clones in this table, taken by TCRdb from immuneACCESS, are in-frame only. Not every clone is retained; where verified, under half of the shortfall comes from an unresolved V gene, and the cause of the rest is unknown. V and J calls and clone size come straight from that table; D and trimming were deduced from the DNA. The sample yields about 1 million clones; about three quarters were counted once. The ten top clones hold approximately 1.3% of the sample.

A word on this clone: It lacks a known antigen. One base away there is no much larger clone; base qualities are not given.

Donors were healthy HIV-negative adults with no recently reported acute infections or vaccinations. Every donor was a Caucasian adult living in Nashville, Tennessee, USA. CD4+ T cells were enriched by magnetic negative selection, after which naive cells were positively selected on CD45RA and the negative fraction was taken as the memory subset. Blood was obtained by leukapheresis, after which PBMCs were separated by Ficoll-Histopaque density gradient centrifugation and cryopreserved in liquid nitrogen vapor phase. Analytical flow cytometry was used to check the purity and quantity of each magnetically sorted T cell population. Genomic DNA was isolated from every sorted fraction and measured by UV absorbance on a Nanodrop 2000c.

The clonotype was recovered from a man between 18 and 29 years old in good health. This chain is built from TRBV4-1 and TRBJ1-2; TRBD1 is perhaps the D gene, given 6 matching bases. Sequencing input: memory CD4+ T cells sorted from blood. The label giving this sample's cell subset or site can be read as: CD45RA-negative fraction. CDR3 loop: CASSQESAGENYGYTF. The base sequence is TGCGCCAGCAGCCAAGAATCGGCAGGGGAAAACTATGGCTACACCTTC.